This T cell receptor (beta chain) was retrieved from a study of regulatory T cells in long-lasting Graves disease. Regarding the study as a whole: Persistent disease favored TRBV28, TRBJ1-2 and TRBJ2-5.

Described time point: newly diagnosed GD, antithyroid drugs for less than 3 months. From RNA extracted from PBMCs, the TCR library was made. The germline CDR1 and CDR2 sequences are MDHEN and SYDVKM. The CDR3 runs to 16 residues. The V gene end was trimmed by 0 bases and the J gene end by 6 bases; junction bases not matched to a gene: 10. Library construction for TCR beta used iRepertoire HTBI primers and Arm-PCR of CDR3 regions. Via MiXCR, TCRdb re-called the multiplex PCR reads, giving one row per CDR3 protein. The table has 400,000 to 500,000 distinct CDR3 sequences, 15% seen once. With respect to this clonotype: Its cognate antigen is unknown.

These data also formed part of another study, on T cells in Graves' hyperthyroidism and ophthalmopathy. As that report states: Uncontrolled infection, other autoimmune disease, pregnancy or lactation barred patients from enrollment. Using 13 V-J features, a model discriminated ophthalmopathy from stable hyperthyroidism.

Sequenced material: peripheral blood mononuclear cells (PBMCs), taken at new diagnosis, from a patient treated with antithyroid drugs. This chain uses TRBV28 with TRBJ1-2, with 7 bases aligning to TRBD1. The receptor's source is a woman aged 35 to 49 with Graves disease. As DNA, the CDR3 is TGTGCCAGCAGTTTATGGACCCTAACAGGGGCGGATGGCTACACCTTC. It is translated as CASSLWTLTGADGYTF.